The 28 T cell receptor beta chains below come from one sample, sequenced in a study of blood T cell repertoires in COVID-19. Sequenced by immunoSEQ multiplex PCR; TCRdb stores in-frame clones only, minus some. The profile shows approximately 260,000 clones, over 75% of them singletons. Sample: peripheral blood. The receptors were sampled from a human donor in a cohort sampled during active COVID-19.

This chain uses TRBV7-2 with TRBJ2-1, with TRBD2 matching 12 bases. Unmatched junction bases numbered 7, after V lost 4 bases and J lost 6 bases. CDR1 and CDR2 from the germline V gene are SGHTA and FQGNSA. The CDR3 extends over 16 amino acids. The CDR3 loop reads CASSSLTSGSFNEQFF. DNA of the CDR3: TGTGCCAGCAGCTCATTGACTAGCGGGAGTTTCAATGAGCAGTTCTTC. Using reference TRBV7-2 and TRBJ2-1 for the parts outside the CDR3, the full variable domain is GAGVSQSPSNKVTEKGKDVELRCDPISGHTALYWYRQSLGQGLEFLIYFQGNSAPDKSGLPSDRFSAERTGGSVSTLTIQRTQQEDSAVYLCASSSLTSGSFNEQFFGPGTRLTVL.

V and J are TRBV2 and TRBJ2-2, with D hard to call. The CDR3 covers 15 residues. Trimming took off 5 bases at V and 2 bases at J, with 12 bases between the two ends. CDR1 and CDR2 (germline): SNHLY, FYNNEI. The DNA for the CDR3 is TGTGCCAGCAGTATGTTGACTTCTAACACCGGGGAGCTGTTTTTT. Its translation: CASSMLTSNTGELFF.

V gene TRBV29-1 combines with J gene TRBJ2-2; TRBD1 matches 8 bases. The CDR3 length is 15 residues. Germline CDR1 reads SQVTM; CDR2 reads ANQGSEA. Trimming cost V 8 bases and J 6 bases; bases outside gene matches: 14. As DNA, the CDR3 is TGCAGCTTGGGGGTGCAGGGGGCCGGGGCCGGGGAGCTGTTTTTT. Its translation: CSLGVQGAGAGELFF.

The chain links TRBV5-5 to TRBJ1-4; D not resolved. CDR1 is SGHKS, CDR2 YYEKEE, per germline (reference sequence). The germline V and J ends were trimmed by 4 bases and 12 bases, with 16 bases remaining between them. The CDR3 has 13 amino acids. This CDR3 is CASSLGISLELFF. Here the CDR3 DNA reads TGTGCCAGCAGCCTGGGGATCTCTCTAGAACTGTTTTTT. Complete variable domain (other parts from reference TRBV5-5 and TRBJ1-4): DAGVTQSPTHLIKTRGQQVTLRCSPISGHKSVSWYQQVLGQGPQFIFQYYEKEERGRGNFPDRFSARQFPNYSSELNVNALLLGDSALYLCASSLGISLELFFGSGTQLSVL.

The CDR3 coding sequence is TGTGCCAGCAGCCCTCTCACTAGCGGGAGGTACGAGCAGTACTTC. Encoded protein: CASSPLTSGRYEQYF. The chain joins TRBV3-1 (or the pseudogene TRBV3-2) to TRBJ2-7, with 12 bases aligning to TRBD2. V dropped 4 bases and J dropped 4; count of bases not matched to a gene: 5. The germline V gene encodes CDR1 LGHDT and CDR2 YNNKEL (reference sequence). CDR3 length equals 15 residues.

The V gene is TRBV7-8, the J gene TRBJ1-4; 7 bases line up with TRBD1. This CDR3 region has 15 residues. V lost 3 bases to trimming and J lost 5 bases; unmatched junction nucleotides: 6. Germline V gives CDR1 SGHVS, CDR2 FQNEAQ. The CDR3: CASSFGARGNEKLFF. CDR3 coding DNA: TGTGCCAGCAGCTTTGGGGCCAGGGGGAATGAAAAACTGTTTTTT.

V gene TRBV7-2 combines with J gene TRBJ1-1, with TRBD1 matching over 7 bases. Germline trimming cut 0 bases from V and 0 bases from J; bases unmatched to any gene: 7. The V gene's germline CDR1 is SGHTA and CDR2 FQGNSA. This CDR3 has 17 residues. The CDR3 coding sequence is TGTGCCAGCAGCTTAGCCGGGACAGTTCGTATGAACACTGAAGCTTTCTTT. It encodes CASSLAGTVRMNTEAFF.

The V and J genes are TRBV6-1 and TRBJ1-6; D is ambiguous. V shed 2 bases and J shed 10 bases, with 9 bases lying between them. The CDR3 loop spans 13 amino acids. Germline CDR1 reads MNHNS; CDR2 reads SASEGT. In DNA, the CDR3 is TGTGCCAGCAGTGAACGTAGACTCTCACCCCTCCACTTT. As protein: CASSERRLSPLHF.

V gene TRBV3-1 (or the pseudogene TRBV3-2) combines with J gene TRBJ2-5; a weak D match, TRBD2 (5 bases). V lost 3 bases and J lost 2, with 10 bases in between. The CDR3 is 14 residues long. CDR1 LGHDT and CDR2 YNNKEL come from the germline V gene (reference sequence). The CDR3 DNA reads TGTGCCAGCAGCCACTCCCGGGGTCAAGAGACCCAGTACTTC. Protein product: CASSHSRGQETQYF.

The CDR3 DNA follows: TGTGCCAGCAGCTTGGGACAGGGGAATTCCTACGAGCAGTACTTC. It translates to CASSLGQGNSYEQYF. This sequence joins TRBV5-5 and TRBJ2-7; 8 bases are a match to TRBD1. V lost 0 bases to trimming and J lost 1 base; unmatched junction nucleotides: 3. Germline V CDR1 and CDR2: SGHKS, YYEKEE (reference sequence). This CDR3 is 15 amino acids long. The full variable domain, in which reference TRBV5-5 and TRBJ2-7 provide the parts outside the CDR3, is DAGVTQSPTHLIKTRGQQVTLRCSPISGHKSVSWYQQVLGQGPQFIFQYYEKEERGRGNFPDRFSARQFPNYSSELNVNALLLGDSALYLCASSLGQGNSYEQYFGPGTRLTVT.

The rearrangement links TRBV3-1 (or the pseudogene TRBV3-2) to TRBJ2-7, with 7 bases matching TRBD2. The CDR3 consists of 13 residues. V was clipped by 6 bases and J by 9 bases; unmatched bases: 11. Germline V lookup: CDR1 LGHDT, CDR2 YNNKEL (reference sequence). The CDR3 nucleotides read TGTGCCAGCAGTAGAAGCGGGGCGAGCGTGCAGTACTTC. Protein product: CASSRSGASVQYF.

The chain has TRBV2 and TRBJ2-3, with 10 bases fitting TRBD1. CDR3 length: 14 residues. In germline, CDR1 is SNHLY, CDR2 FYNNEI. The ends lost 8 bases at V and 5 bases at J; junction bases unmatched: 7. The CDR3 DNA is TGTGCCAGCGGAAGGACAGGGGGAGAAGATACGCAGTATTTT. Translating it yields CASGRTGGEDTQYF.

In nucleotides, the CDR3 is TGTGCCAGCAGCACAGACCCAACCTACGAGCAGTACTTC. It encodes CASSTDPTYEQYF. The chain carries TRBV7-9 and TRBJ2-7, with D hard to call. Per germline, CDR1 SEHNR and CDR2 FQNEAQ (reference sequence). The CDR3 has 13 residues. V lost 5 bases, J lost 2 bases, and 10 bases lay in between.

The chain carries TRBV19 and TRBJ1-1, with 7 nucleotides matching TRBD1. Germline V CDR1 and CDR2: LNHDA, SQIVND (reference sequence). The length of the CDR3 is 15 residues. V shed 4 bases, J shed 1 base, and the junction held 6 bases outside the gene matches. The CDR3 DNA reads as TGTGCCAGTAGTACACTGACAGGGAGGAACACTGAAGCTTTCTTT. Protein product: CASSTLTGRNTEAFF.

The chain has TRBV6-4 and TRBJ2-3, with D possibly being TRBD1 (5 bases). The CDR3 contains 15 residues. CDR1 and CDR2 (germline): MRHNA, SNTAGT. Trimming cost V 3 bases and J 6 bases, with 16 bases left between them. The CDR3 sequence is CASSEGTGPGDTQYF. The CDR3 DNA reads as TGTGCCAGCAGTGAAGGAACAGGCCCTGGGGATACGCAGTATTTT.

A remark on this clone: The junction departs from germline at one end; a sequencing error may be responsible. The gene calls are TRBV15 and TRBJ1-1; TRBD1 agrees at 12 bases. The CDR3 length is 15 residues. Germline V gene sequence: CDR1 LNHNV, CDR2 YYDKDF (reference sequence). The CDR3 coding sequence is TGTGCCACCAGCCCCAATTCCGGGACAGGGGGCCTGGTAACCTTT. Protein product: CATSPNSGTGGLVTF.

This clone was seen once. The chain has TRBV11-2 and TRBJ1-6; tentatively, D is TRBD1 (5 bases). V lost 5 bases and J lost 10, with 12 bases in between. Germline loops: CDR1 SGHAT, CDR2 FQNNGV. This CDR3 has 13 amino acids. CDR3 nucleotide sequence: TGTGCCAGCAGCCCAATGGAGGGGTCACCCCTCCACTTT. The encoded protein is CASSPMEGSPLHF.

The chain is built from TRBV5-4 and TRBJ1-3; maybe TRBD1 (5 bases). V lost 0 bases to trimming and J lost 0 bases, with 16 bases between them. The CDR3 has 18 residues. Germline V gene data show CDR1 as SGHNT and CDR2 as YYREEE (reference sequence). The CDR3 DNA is TGTGCCAGCAGCTTGGGCCTTCGGGGGGGAAGCTCTGGAAACACCATATATTTT. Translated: CASSLGLRGGSSGNTIYF.

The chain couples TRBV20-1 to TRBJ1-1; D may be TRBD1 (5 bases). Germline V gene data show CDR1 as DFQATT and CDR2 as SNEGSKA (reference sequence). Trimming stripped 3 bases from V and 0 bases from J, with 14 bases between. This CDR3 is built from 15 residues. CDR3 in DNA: TGCAGTGCTAGTGGCGGGGCTACCTTGAACACTGAAGCTTTCTTT. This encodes CSASGGATLNTEAFF.

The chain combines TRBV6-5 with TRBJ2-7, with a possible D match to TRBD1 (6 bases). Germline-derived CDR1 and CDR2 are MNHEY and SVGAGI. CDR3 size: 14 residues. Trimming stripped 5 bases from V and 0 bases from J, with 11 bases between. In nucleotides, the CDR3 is TGTGCCAGCAGTCGGACAGCCAGCTCCTACGAGCAGTACTTC. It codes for CASSRTASSYEQYF.

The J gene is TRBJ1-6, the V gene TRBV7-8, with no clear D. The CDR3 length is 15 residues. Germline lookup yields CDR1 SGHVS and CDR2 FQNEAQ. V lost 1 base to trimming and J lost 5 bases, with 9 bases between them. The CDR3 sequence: CASSLGREHNSPLHF. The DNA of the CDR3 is TGTGCCAGCAGCTTAGGACGGGAGCATAATTCACCCCTCCACTTT.

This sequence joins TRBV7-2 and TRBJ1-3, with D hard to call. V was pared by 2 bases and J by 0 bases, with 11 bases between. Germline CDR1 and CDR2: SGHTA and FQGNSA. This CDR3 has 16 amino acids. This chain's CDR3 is CASSLNFVHSGNTIYF. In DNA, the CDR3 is TGTGCCAGCAGCTTAAATTTCGTACACTCTGGAAACACCATATATTTT.

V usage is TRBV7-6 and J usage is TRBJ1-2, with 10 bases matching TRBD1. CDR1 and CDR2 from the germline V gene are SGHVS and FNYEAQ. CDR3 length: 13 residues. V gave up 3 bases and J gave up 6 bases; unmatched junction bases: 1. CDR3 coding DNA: TGTGCCAGCAGCTTCGGACAGGGGGATGGCTACACCTTC. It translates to CASSFGQGDGYTF.

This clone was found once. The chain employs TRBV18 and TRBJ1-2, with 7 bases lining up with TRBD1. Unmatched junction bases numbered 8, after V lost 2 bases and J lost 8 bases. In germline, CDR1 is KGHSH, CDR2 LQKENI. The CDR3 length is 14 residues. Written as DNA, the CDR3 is TGTGCCAGCTCACCAACGAGACAGGGCGTCGGCTACACCTTC. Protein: CASSPTRQGVGYTF.

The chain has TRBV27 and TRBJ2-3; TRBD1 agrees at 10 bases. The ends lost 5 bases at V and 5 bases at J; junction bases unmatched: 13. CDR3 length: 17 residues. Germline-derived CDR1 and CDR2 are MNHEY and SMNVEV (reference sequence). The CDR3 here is CASSPTGAGQGRDTQYF. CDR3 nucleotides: TGTGCCAGCAGTCCCACGGGTGCGGGACAGGGGCGAGATACGCAGTATTTT.

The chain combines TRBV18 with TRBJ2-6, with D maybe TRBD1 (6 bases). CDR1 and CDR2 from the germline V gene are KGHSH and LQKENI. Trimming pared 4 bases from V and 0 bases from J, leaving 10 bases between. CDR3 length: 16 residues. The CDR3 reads CASSLDRSSGANVLTF. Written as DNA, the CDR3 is TGTGCCAGCTCACTCGACAGGAGCTCTGGGGCCAACGTCCTGACTTTC.

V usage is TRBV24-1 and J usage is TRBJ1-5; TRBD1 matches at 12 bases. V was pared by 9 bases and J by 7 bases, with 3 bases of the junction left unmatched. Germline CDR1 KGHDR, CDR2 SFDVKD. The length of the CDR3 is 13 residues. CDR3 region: CATGTGGDQPQHF. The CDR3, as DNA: TGTGCCACCGGGACAGGGGGCGACCAGCCCCAGCATTTT.

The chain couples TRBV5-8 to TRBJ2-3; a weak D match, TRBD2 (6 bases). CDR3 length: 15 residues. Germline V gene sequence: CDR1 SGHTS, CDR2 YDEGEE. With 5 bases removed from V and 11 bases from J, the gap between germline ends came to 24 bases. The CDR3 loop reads CASSLSGLGVFRQYF. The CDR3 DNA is TGTGCCAGCAGTCTATCGGGACTGGGGGTATTTAGGCAGTATTTT.